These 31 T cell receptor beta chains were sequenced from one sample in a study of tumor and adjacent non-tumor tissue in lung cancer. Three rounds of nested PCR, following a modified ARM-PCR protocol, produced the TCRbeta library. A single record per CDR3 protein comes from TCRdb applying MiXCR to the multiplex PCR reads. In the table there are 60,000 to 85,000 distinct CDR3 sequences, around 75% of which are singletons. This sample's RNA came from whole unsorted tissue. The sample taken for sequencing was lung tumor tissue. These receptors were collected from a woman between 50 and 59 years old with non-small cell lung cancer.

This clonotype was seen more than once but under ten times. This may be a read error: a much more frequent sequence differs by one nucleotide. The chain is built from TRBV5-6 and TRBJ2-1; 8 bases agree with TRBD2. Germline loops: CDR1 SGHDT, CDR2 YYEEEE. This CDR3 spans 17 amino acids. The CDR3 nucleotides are TGTGCCAGCAGCTCTTTGGCGGCCGGGAGGGACTACAATGATCAGTTCTTC. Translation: CASSSLAAGRDYNDQFF.

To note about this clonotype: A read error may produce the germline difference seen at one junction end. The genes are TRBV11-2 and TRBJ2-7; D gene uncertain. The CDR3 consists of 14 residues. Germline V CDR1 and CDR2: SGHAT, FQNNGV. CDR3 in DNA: TGTGCCAGCAGCTTAGGGCAGGCGTCCTACGAGCAGTATTTC. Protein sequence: CASSLGQASYEQYF.

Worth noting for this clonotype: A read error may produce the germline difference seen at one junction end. The CDR3 reads CPSNYEGGGYGELFF. The CDR3 DNA follows: TGTCCCAGCAATTACGAGGGCGGGGGCTACGGGGAGCTGTTTTTT. The chain carries TRBV6-2 or TRBV6-3 and TRBJ2-2; maybe TRBD2 (7 bases). Germline V lookup: CDR1 MNHEY, CDR2 SVGEGT. The CDR3 is made up of 15 amino acids.

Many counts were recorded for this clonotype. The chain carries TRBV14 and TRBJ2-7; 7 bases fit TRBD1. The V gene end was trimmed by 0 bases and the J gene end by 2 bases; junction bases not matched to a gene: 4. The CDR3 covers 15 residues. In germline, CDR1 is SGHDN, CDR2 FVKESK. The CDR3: CASSQDVRGTYEQYF. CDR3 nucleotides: TGTGCCAGCAGCCAAGATGTCAGGGGGACCTACGAGCAGTACTTC.

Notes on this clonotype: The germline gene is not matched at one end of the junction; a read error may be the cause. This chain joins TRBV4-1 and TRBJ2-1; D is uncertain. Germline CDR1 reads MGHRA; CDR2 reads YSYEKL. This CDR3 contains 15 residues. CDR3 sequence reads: CANSQGWASYNEQFF. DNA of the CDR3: TGCGCCAACAGCCAAGGTTGGGCGTCTTACAATGAGCAGTTCTTC.

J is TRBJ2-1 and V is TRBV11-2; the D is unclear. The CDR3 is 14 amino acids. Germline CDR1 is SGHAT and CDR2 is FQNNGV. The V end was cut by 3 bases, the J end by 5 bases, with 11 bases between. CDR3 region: CASSFEIVNNEQFF. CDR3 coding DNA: TGTGCCAGCAGCTTCGAGATAGTAAACAATGAGCAGTTCTTC.

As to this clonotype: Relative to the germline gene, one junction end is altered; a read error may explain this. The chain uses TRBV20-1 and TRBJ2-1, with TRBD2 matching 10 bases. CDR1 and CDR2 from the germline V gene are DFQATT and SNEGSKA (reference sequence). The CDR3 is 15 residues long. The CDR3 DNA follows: TGTAGTGCCCCTCCCGCCCTAGTACTAGCGGGGAAACAGTTCTTC. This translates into CSAPPALVLAGKQFF.

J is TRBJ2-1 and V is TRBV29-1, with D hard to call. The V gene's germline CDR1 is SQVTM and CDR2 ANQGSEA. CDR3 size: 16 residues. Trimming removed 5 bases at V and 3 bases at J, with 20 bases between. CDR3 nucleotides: TGCAGCGTTAACCTTCCAGGCGTGAGTAGCTACAATGAGCAGTTCTTC. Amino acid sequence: CSVNLPGVSSYNEQFF.

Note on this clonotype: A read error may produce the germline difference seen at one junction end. CDR3: CVSSGGPAENIQYF. The CDR3 nucleotides read TGTGTCAGCAGCGGAGGACCAGCGGAAAACATTCAGTACTTC. The chain carries TRBV12-3 or TRBV12-4 and TRBJ2-4; the D gene is possibly TRBD2 (5 bases). This CDR3 comprises 14 residues.

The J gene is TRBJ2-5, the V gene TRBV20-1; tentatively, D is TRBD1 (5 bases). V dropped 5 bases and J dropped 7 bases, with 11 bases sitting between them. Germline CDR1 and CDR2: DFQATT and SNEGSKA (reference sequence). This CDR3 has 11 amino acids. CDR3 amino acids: CSAEEQGTQYF. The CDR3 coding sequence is TGCAGTGCTGAGGAGCAGGGGACCCAGTACTTC.

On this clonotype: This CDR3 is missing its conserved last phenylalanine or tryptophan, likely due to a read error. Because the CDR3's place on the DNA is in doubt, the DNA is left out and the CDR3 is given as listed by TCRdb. The CDR3 here is CASRQTGGAGQPQHH. The chain has TRBV6-6 and TRBJ1-5; whether TRBD1, the table's D call, matches the DNA was not checked. CDR1 is MNHNY, CDR2 SVGAGI, per germline (reference sequence). The CDR3 is 15 residues long, counting both termini.

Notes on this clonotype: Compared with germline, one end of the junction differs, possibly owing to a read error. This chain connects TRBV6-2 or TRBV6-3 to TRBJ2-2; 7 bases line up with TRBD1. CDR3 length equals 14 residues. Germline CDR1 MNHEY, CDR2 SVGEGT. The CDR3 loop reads CVSSLDRHTGDLFF. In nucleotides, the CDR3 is TGTGTCAGCAGTCTGGACAGGCACACCGGGGATCTGTTTTTT.

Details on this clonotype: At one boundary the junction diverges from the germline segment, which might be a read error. CDR3 residues: CSARDPIEGQGEKRFF. The CDR3 bases are TGCAGTGCTAGAGACCCAATTGAGGGGCAGGGTGAAAAACGGTTTTTT. The genes are TRBV20-1 and TRBJ1-4, with D possibly TRBD1 on 5 matching bases. This CDR3 has 16 residues. Germline assignment: CDR1 DFQATT and CDR2 SNEGSKA (reference sequence).

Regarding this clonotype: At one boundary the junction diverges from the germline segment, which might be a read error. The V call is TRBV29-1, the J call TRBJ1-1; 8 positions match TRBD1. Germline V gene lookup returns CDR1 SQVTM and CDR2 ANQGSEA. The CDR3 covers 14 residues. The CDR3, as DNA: TGCAGCGTTAGCAGGGGGCTTCTCGACATTGAAACTTTCTTT. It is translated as CSVSRGLLDIETFF.

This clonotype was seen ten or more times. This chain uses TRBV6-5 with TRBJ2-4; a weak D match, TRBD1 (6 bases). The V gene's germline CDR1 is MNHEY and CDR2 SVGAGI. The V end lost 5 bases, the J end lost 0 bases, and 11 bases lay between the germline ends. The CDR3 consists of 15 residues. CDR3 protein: CASSIRGGAKNIQYF. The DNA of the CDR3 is TGTGCCAGCAGTATTCGAGGGGGAGCCAAAAACATTCAGTACTTC.

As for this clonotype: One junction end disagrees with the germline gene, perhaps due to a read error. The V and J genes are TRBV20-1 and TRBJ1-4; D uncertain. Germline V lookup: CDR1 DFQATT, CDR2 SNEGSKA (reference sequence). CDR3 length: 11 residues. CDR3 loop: CSAWHDEKLFF. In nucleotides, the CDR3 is TGCAGTGCATGGCATGATGAAAAACTTTTTTTT.

In DNA, the CDR3 is TGTGCCAGTAGCAAAGCGGCCCCTCGGCCAGCCTACAATGATCAGTTCTTC. It translates to CASSKAAPRPAYNDQFF. This sequence joins TRBV21-1 and TRBJ2-1; the table's TRBD1 call for D was not verified on the DNA. TRBV21-1 is shown as a pseudogene. The CDR3 loop spans 17 amino acids.

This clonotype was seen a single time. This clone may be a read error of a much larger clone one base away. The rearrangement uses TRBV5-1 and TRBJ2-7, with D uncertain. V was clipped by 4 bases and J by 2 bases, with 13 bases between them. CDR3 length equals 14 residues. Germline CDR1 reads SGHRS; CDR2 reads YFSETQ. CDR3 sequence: CASSPNPSTYEQYF. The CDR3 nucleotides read TGCGCCAGCAGCCCGAACCCTTCTACCTACGAGCAGTACTTC.

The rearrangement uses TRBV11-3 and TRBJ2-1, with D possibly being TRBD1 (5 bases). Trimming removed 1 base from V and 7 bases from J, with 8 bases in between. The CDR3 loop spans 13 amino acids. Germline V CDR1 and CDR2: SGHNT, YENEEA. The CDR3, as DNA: TGTGCCAGCAGCTTAGCAGGGTGTAATGAGCAGTTCTTC. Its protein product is CASSLAGCNEQFF.

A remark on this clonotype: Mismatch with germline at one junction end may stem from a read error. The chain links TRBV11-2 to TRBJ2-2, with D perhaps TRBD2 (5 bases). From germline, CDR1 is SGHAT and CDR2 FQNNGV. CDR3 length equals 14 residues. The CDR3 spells CASSLNVDTGKLFF. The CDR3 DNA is TGTGCCAGCAGTCTTAACGTTGATACCGGGAAGCTGTTTTTT.

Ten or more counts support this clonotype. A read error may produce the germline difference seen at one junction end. The CDR3 is CSAAPGQGAPAQETRYF. The DNA of the CDR3 is TGCAGTGCTGCACCGGGACAGGGGGCGCCCGCCCAAGAGACCCGGTACTTC. The gene calls are TRBV20-1 and TRBJ2-5; 12 nucleotides agree with TRBD1. The CDR3 sequence is 17 residues long. The germline V gene encodes CDR1 DFQATT and CDR2 SNEGSKA (reference sequence).

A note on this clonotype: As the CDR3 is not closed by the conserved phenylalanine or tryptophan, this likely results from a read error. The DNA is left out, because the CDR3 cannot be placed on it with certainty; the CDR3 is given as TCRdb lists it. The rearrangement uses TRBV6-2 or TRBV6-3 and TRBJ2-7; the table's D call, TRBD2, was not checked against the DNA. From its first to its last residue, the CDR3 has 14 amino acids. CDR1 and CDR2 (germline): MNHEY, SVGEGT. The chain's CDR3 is CAISYSGGGHEQNL.

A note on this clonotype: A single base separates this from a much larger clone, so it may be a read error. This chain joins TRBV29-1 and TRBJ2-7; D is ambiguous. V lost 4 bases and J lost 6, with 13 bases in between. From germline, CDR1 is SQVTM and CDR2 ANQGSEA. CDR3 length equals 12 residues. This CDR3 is CSVVGKGCEQYF. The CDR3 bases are TGCAGCGTTGTAGGAAAGGGCTGCGAGCAGTACTTC.

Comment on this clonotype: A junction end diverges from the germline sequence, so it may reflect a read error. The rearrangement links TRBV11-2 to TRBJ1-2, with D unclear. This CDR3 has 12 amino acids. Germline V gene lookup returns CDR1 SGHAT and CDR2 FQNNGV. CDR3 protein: CASNFTDYGYIF. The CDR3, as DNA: TGTGCCAGCAACTTCACCGACTATGGCTACATCTTC. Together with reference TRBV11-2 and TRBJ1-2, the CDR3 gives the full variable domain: EAGVAQSPRYKIIEKRQSVAFWCNPISGHATLYWYQQILGQGPKLLIQFQNNGVVDDSQLPKDRFSAERLKGVDSTLKIQPAKLEDSAVYLCASNFTDYGYIFGSGTRLTVV.

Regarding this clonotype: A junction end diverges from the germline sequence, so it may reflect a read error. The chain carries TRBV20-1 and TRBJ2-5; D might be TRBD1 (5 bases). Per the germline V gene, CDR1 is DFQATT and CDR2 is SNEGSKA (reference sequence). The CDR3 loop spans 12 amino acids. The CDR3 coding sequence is TGCAGTGCTAACTCGGACAAGGAGACACAGTACTTC. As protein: CSANSDKETQYF.

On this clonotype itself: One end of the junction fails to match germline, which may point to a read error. This CDR3 is CSAISPEGGDTEELFF. In DNA form, the CDR3 reads TGCAGTGCTATAAGTCCGGAAGGGGGCGACACCGAGGAGCTGTTTTTT. The V gene is TRBV20-1, the J gene TRBJ2-2, with 7 positions matching TRBD1. Germline values: CDR1 DFQATT, CDR2 SNEGSKA (reference sequence). The CDR3 has 16 amino acids.

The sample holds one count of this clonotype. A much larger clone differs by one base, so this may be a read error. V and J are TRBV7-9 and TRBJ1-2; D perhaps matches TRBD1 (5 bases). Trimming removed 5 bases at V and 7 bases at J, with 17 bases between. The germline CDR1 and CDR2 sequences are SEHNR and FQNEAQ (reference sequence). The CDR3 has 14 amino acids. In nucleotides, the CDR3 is TGTGCCAGCAGCCTGGGACGGTCCAGCCTTGGCTACACCTTC. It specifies CASSLGRSSLGYTF.

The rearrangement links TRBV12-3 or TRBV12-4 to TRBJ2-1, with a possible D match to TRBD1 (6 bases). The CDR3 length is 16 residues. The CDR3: CVISPVSGRGYNEQFF. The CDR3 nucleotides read TGTGTCATCAGCCCTGTATCTGGAAGGGGGTACAATGAGCAGTTCTTC.

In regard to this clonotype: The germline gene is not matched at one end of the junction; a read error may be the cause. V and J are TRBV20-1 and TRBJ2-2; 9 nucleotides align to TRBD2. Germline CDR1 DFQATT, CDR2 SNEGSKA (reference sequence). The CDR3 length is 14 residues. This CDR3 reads CTASPSGISGELFF. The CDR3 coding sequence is TGCACTGCTAGTCCTAGCGGGATTTCCGGGGAACTGTTTTTT.

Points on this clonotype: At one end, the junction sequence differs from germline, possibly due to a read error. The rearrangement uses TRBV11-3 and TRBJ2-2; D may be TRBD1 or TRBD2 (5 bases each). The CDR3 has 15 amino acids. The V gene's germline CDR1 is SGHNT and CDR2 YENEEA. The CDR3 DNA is TGTGCCAGCAGCTTGACAGCCACGAACACCGGGGACCTGTTATTT. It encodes CASSLTATNTGDLLF. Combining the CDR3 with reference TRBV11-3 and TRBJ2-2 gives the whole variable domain EAGVVQSPRYKIIEKKQPVAFWCNPISGHNTLYWYLQNLGQGPELLIRYENEEAVDDSQLPKDRFSAERLKGVDSTLKIQPAELGDSAVYLCASSLTATNTGDLLFGEGSRLTVL.

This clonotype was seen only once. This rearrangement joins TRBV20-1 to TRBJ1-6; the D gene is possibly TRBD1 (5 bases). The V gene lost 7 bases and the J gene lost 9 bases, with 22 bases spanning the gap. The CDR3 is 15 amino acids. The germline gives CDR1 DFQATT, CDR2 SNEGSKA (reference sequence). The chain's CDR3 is CSVHRGRAYVSPLHF. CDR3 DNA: TGCAGTGTTCACCGGGGCAGGGCCTATGTTTCACCCCTCCACTTT.